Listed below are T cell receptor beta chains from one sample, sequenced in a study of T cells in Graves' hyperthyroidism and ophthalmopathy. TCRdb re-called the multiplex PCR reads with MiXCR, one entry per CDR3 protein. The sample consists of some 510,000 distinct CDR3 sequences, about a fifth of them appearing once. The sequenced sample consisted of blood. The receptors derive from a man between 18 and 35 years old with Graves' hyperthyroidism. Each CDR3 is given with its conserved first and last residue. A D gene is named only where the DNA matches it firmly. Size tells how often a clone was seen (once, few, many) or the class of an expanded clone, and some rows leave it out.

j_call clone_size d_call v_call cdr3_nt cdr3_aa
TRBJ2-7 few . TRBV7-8 TGTGCCAGCTGTGAATTAGCAGGGGTGGATGAGCAGTACTTC CASCELAGVDEQYF
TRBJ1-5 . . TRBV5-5 TGTGCCAGCAGCTTGGTAGCGACCAATCAGCCCCAGCATTTT CASSLVATNQPQHF
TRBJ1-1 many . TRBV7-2 TGTGCCAGCAGCTTAGCTGGGGTGGTGAACACTGAAGCTTTCTTT CASSLAGVVNTEAFF
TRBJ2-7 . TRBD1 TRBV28 TGTGCCACTTCAGGGGGCTCGGGCGAGCAGTACTTC CATSGGSGEQYF
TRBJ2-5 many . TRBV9 TGTGCCAGCAGCGTAGGTGAAGGGTTGGAGACCCAGTACTTC CASSVGEGLETQYF
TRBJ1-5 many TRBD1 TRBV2 TGTGCCAGCAGTGCGGGACAGGGGATGTTGTTTTCCCAGCATTTT CASSAGQGMLFSQHF
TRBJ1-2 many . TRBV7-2 TGTGCCAGCAGCTTAACCCGCTATGGCTACACCTTC CASSLTRYGYTF
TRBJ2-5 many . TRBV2 TGTGCCAGCAGTTTAAGGATGCGGGGAGAGACCCAGTACTTC CASSLRMRGETQYF
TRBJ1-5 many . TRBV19 TGTGCCAGTAATCCAGGGGAGGGTTTAAATCAGCCCCAGCATTTT CASNPGEGLNQPQHF
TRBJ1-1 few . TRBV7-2 TGTGCCAGCAGCTTAGGTGGGGGAACCACTGAAGCTTTCTTT CASSLGGGTTEAFF
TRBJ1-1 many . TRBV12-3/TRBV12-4 TGTGCCAGCAGACCCCCGGGGGGTACTGAAGCTTTCTTT CASRPPGGTEAFF
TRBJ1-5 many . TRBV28 TGTGCCAGCAGTTTATTAGCAGGGGTCAATCAGCCCCAGCATTTT CASSLLAGVNQPQHF
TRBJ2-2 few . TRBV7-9 TGTGCCAGCAGCTCCGAGGGGCCCACCGGGGAGCTGTTTTTT CASSSEGPTGELFF
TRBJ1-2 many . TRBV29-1 TGCAGCGTTTACGGAGACTATGGCTACACCTTC CSVYGDYGYTF
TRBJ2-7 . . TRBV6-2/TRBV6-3 TGTGCCAGCAGTTACGGGTTGGGCTCCGCCGAGCAGTACTTC CASSYGLGSAEQYF
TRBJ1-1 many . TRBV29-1 TGCAGCGTCCGGGGGTCCACTGAAGCTTTCTTT CSVRGSTEAFF
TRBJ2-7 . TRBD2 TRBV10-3 TGTGCCATCACCTCAGAAGATGGGACTAGCGGGGGGTCGACCTACGAGCAGTACTTC CAITSEDGTSGGSTYEQYF
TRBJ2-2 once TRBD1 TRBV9 TGTGCCAGCAGCGTTCAACAGGGGGCCGGCGTGTCGACCGGGGAGCTGTTTTTT CASSVQQGAGVSTGELFF
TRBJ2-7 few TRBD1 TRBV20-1 TGCAGTGCCAAGGACAGGTTAAGCTCCTACGAGCAGTACTTC CSAKDRLSSYEQYF
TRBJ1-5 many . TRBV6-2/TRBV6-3 TGTGCCAGCAGTTACCGACAGCTCAATCAGCCCCAGCATTTT CASSYRQLNQPQHF
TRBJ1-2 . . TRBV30 TGTGCCTGGAGTGTAGGCCCCTATGGCTACACCTTC CAWSVGPYGYTF
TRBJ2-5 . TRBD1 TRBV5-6 TGTGCCAGCAGCTTGGAGACGACAGGGGAAGAGACCCAGTACTTC CASSLETTGEETQYF
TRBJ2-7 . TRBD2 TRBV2 TGTGCCAGCAGGGGGGAGGGGCAGTACTTC CASRGEGQYF
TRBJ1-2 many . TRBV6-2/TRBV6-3 TGTGCCAGCGGGGTCTATGGCTACACCTTC CASGVYGYTF
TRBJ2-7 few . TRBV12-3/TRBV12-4 TGTGCCAGCAGTTTTGGGCAGGCCCAGGCCTACGAGCAGTACTTC CASSFGQAQAYEQYF
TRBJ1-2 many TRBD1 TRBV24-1 TGTGCCACCAGTGGCGGACAGGGGCGAGGCTACACCTTC CATSGGQGRGYTF
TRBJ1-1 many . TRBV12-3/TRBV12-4 TGTGCCAGCAGTTTAACGGGGAACACTGAAGCTTGCTTT CASSLTGNTEACF
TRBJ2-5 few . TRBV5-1 TGCGCCAGCAAGTTGGAGGAGGGAAGGGGGCAAGAGACCCAGTACTTC CASKLEEGRGQETQYF
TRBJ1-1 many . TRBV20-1 TGCAGTGCTAGAGATCGCCTGGGGTGGACTGAAGCTTTCTTT CSARDRLGWTEAFF
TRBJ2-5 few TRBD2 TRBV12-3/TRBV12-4 TGTGCCAGCAGTTCCTGGACTAGCGGGAGGGCGAGGGAGACCCAGTACTTC CASSSWTSGRARETQYF
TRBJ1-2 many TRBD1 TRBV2 TGTGCCAGCAGTGAAGGCAGGGGGATCCATGGCTACACCTTC CASSEGRGIHGYTF
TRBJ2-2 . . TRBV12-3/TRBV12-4 TGTGCCAGCAGTTTTGGCGGACAGTTAAGTACCTGGGAGCTGTTTTTT CASSFGGQLSTWELFF
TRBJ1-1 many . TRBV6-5 TGTGCCAGCAGTTACGGACCCGGAGCCACTGAAGCTTTCTTT CASSYGPGATEAFF
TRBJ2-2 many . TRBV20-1 TGCAGTGCTAGAGCCCTAGTCGTAACCGGGGAGCTGTTTTTT CSARALVVTGELFF
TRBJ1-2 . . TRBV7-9 TGTGCCAGCAGCCTTCGGACACCCTCCGCCGGGGGCTACACCTTC CASSLRTPSAGGYTF
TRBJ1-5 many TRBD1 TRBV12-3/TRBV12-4 TGTGCCAGCAGTTTAGGACAGGGAATTCAGCCCCAGCATTTT CASSLGQGIQPQHF
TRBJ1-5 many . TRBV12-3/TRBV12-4 TGTGCCAGCAGTCTAGGTACTGAGCCCCAGCATTTT CASSLGTEPQHF
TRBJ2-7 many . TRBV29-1 TGCAGCGTCGAACGGCGAAACGAGCAGTACTTC CSVERRNEQYF
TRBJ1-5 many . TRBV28 TGTGCCAGCAGAACCCGACAGTCCCCTCAGCCCCAGCATTTT CASRTRQSPQPQHF
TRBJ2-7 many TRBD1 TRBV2 TGTGCCAGCAGTTATATCCGGGGACAGGCCTACGAGCAGTACTTC CASSYIRGQAYEQYF
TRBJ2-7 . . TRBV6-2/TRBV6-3 TGTGCCAGCAGTTACATAACGGGACTTCAGAGATACGAGCAGTACTTC CASSYITGLQRYEQYF
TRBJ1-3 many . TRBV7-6 TGTGCCAGCAGCTCCTTACAGGGAGGAAACACCATATATTTT CASSSLQGGNTIYF